This T cell receptor beta chain was found in a study of cytomegalovirus exposure and HLA in healthy donors. General study points: Prediction of most subjects' HLA-A and HLA-B alleles by TCR beta sequences was reportedly accurate. Excluded were some V segments that proved indistinguishable, including TRBV6-2 and TRBV6-3. Highly shared variants forming one cluster were likely a sequencing artifact.

In germline, CDR1 is SGHNT, CDR2 YYREEE (reference sequence). The CDR3 length is 12 residues. V gave up 2 bases and J gave up 6 bases, with 5 bases separating them. 13 Jbeta primers and 60 Vbeta primers were used for the PCR. Libraries were prepared by immunoSEQ multiplex PCR; TCRdb keeps only in-frame clonotypes and omits some of them. The table records around 130,000 clones, around 77% of them present only once. This clone came up many times. What it binds is unknown. The chain links TRBV5-4 to TRBJ1-4; D remains ambiguous. The clonotype originates from a woman aged 55-70 years in good health and CMV-seronegative. Source material: PBMCs. CDR3 in amino acids: CASSFEDEKLFF. The CDR3 DNA sequence: TGTGCCAGCAGCTTTGAGGATGAAAAACTGTTTTTT.